Included here is one TCR beta chain sequence, with context. Antigen: not known. This record belongs to a study of shared clonotypes between healthy human individuals. Naive-designated CD8 cells lacked CD45RO, were positively enriched for CCR7, and omitted terminally differentiated effector memory CD45RA+ cells. Study observations and caveats: A reduction in generation probabilities was seen for non-shared clonotypes relative to those shared by all four donors.

The assay ran at deep level. Per sorted-subset replicate PCR, input was 200 to 250 ng DNA, representing about 29,000 T cell genomes. TCRdb keeps only in-frame clones here, not all; method: immunoSEQ multiplex PCR. The data contain about 2.1 million clones, over 85% of them singletons. This receptor was identified in a man aged 18 to 29 in good health. Some clones in this sample may be carry-over from other donors' samples. The sample consisted of naive CD8+ T cells from PBMCs.

For the CDR3, the DNA is TGCAGCGTTGAAGAGACACATCGGGACCCTGAAGCTTTCTTT. Translating it yields CSVEETHRDPEAFF. The chain couples TRBV29-1 to TRBJ1-1; possible D gene TRBD1, 5 bases. The CDR3 runs 14 residues. The germline V gene has CDR1 SQVTM and CDR2 ANQGSEA. V was pared by 0 bases and J by 6 bases, with 14 bases between.